The TCR beta chain under discussion was sequenced for a study of control samples from healthy donors and cancer patients. TCRdb's table, derived via immunoSEQ multiplex PCR, lists solely in-frame clones and lacks some. The profile shows about 100,000 clones, about 90% of them singletons. Germline V lookup: CDR1 LGHNA, CDR2 YSLEER. There are 14 residues in the CDR3. The V end lost 4 bases, the J end lost 4 bases, and 13 bases lay between the germline ends. This rearrangement joins TRBV4-3 to TRBJ1-1; weak D call: TRBD1 (5 bases). Material for sequencing was blood. The clonotype originates from a woman in her fifties or sixties in good health. CDR3 coding DNA: TGCGCCAGCAGCCCCTTTACAGGAGCCACTGAAGCTTTCTTT. This sequence encodes CASSPFTGATEAFF.